Listed here are 18 T cell receptor beta chains from one sample, sequenced in a study of T cells after yellow fever vaccination. Using its own MiXCR run on the 5' RACE reads, TCRdb lists one record per CDR3 protein. The sample includes about 300,000 distinct CDR3 sequences, about 10% of them seen just once. Sequences were derived from CD4+ T cells sorted from PBMCs, sampled 5 days after the yellow fever booster vaccination. These receptors originate from a man aged 18 to 29 who received the YFV17D yellow fever vaccine.

The J gene is TRBJ2-1, the V gene TRBV9; 9 nucleotides agree with TRBD2. Germline V lookup: CDR1 SGDLS, CDR2 YYNGEE. After removal of 0 bases from V and 8 bases from J, the junction contained 6 bases not matched to a gene. CDR3 length: 15 residues. This CDR3 reads CASSVASGGIHEQFF. The DNA of the CDR3 is TGTGCCAGCAGCGTAGCCAGCGGGGGGATCCATGAGCAGTTCTTC. The complete variable domain, with remaining parts taken from reference TRBV9 and TRBJ2-1, reads DSGVTQTPKHLITATGQRVTLRCSPRSGDLSVYWYQQSLDQGLQFLIQYYNGEERAKGNILERFSAQQFPDLHSELNLSSLELGDSALYFCASSVASGGIHEQFFGPGTRLTVL.

The gene calls are TRBV18 and TRBJ1-3; D is unresolved. CDR1 and CDR2 (germline): KGHSH, LQKENI. The CDR3 covers 16 residues. Trimming pared 2 bases from V and 0 bases from J, leaving 11 bases between. CDR3 loop: CASSPSPSSSGNTIYF. The CDR3 bases are TGTGCCAGCTCACCATCGCCTAGCAGCTCTGGAAACACCATATATTTT.

This clonotype has a count of ten or more. The J gene is TRBJ1-5, the V gene TRBV5-1; D perhaps matches TRBD1 (6 bases). The CDR3 has 14 amino acids. Germline CDR1 and CDR2: SGHRS and YFSETQ. V lost 2 bases and J 5 bases, leaving 11 bases between the germline ends. The CDR3 nucleotides read TGCGCCAGCAGCTTCACAGGGTTAGATCAGCCCCAGCATTTT. It codes for CASSFTGLDQPQHF.

The rearrangement uses TRBV7-2 and TRBJ1-5; D gene unclear. Germline lookup yields CDR1 SGHTA and CDR2 FQGNSA. This CDR3 has 17 amino acids. Trimming stripped 0 bases from V and 4 bases from J, with 16 bases between. This chain's CDR3 is CASSLAYRTGGNQPQHF. As DNA, the CDR3 is TGTGCCAGCAGCTTAGCGTATAGGACGGGTGGAAATCAGCCCCAGCATTTT. Filled out from reference TRBV7-2 and TRBJ1-5, the complete variable domain reads GAGVSQSPSNKVTEKGKDVELRCDPISGHTALYWYRQSLGQGLEFLIYFQGNSAPDKSGLPSDRFSAERTGGSVSTLTIQRTQQEDSAVYLCASSLAYRTGGNQPQHFGDGTRLSIL.

This clonotype was detected only a few times. The chain joins TRBV4-3 to TRBJ2-5; perhaps D is TRBD1 or TRBD2 (6 bases each). The length of the CDR3 is 14 residues. V dropped 2 bases and J dropped 5 bases, with 12 bases sitting between them. Germline V CDR1 and CDR2: LGHNA, YSLEER. The CDR3, as DNA: TGCGCCAGCAGCCAAATGGGGGGCAGGGAGACCCAGTACTTC. Translated, it gives CASSQMGGRETQYF.

The chain joins TRBV20-1 to TRBJ1-3; D is unresolved. The germline V gene encodes CDR1 DFQATT and CDR2 SNEGSKA (reference sequence). V lost 3 bases and J lost 4, with 13 bases in between. The CDR3 has 14 amino acids. CDR3 region: CSARSGNMGNTIYF. The CDR3 DNA reads TGCAGTGCTAGGTCTGGGAATATGGGAAACACCATATATTTT.

This clonotype was counted at least ten times. V is TRBV7-3 and J is TRBJ2-5; D is possibly TRBD2 (5 bases). The germline gives CDR1 SGHTA, CDR2 FQGTGA. CDR3 length equals 13 residues. The germline V and J ends were trimmed by 5 bases and 4 bases, with 11 bases remaining between them. CDR3 protein: CASSRREGETQYF. The CDR3 nucleotides are TGTGCCAGCAGCAGGAGAGAGGGAGAGACCCAGTACTTC.

This clonotype turned up a few times. This sequence joins TRBV9 and TRBJ1-2; the D is unclear. V dropped 4 bases and J dropped 1 base, with 11 bases sitting between them. CDR3 length: 14 amino acids. Germline V gene lookup returns CDR1 SGDLS and CDR2 YYNGEE. The CDR3: CASSPGGNNYGYTF. In DNA form, the CDR3 reads TGTGCCAGCAGCCCTGGCGGGAATAACTATGGCTACACCTTC.

This chain connects TRBV3-1 to TRBJ1-1; no clear D. Germline loops: CDR1 LGHDT, CDR2 YNNKEL (reference sequence). V lost 5 bases and J 1 base, leaving 8 bases between the germline ends. The CDR3 is 13 amino acids. CDR3 sequence: CASSSVGNTEAFF. The CDR3 DNA reads TGTGCCAGCAGCTCCGTTGGGAACACTGAAGCTTTCTTT.

This clonotype was seen a handful of times. The chain links TRBV4-3 to TRBJ2-2; D is perhaps TRBD2 (7 bases). Germline values: CDR1 LGHNA, CDR2 YSLEER. Trimming took off 1 base at V and 4 bases at J, with 19 bases between the two ends. CDR3 length: 18 amino acids. CDR3 DNA sequence: TGCGCCAGCAGCCAAGCGGGGGGCGGATCGTGGGTCACCGGGGAGCTGTTTTTT. Translating gives CASSQAGGGSWVTGELFF.

This clonotype came up a few times. V gene TRBV12-3 or TRBV12-4 combines with J gene TRBJ1-1; tentatively, D is TRBD1 (5 bases). The V gene lost 6 bases and the J gene lost 4 bases, with 12 bases spanning the gap. There are 13 residues in the CDR3. The DNA for the CDR3 is TGTGCCAGCAGGTTCAGGGAGCGCACTGAAGCTTTCTTT. Its translation is CASRFRERTEAFF.

The CDR3 region is CASRYRFQETQYF. Here the CDR3 DNA reads TGTGCCAGCAGATACAGGTTCCAAGAGACCCAGTACTTC. The chain uses TRBV6-1 and TRBJ2-5, with D perhaps TRBD1 (5 bases). With 6 bases removed from V and 1 base from J, the gap between germline ends came to 9 bases. Germline CDR1 is MNHNS and CDR2 is SASEGT. The CDR3 contains 13 residues.

This clonotype has at least ten counts. CDR3 residues: CASSFSAGDTQYF. In DNA, the CDR3 is TGTGCCAGCAGCTTCTCAGCCGGAGATACGCAGTATTTT. This sequence joins TRBV7-2 and TRBJ2-3; D uncertain. This CDR3 has 13 amino acids. V gave up 3 bases and J gave up 5 bases, with 9 bases separating them. CDR1 and CDR2 from the germline V gene are SGHTA and FQGNSA.

This rearrangement joins TRBV20-1 to TRBJ1-2; D gene unclear. V was pared by 2 bases and J by 3 bases, with 22 bases between. This CDR3 is 17 amino acids long. Per the germline V gene, CDR1 is DFQATT and CDR2 is SNEGSKA (reference sequence). The CDR3 DNA follows: TGCAGTGCTAGATCCCGACGCGGGTTTCCTCGGGACTATGGCTACACCTTC. Residues: CSARSRRGFPRDYGYTF.

This clonotype was picked up a small number of times. A much larger clone sits a single nucleotide away, making a read error possible. The J gene is TRBJ2-6, the V gene TRBV7-9, with D unresolved. V gave up 7 bases and J gave up 0 bases, with 4 bases separating them. Germline values: CDR1 SEHNR, CDR2 FQNEAQ (reference sequence). The CDR3 runs to 13 residues. The CDR3 coding sequence is TGTGCCAGCACCTTCTCTGGGGCCAACGTCCTGACTTTC. As protein: CASTFSGANVLTF.

This clonotype was detected a few times. Here the CDR3 DNA reads TGTGCCAGCAGTTACTTCGGTGGGGGGCCAGATACGCAGTATTTT. As protein: CASSYFGGGPDTQYF. V gene TRBV6-5 combines with J gene TRBJ2-3; D might be TRBD1 or TRBD2, each matching 6 bases. From germline, CDR1 is MNHEY and CDR2 SVGAGI. The V gene lost 1 base and the J gene lost 4 bases, with 12 bases spanning the gap. There are 15 residues in the CDR3.

This clonotype was observed at least ten times. The rearrangement uses TRBV7-2 and TRBJ1-1; D call uncertain. V lost 2 bases and J lost 6, with 13 bases in between. Germline V gene sequence: CDR1 SGHTA, CDR2 FQGNSA. This CDR3 spans 14 amino acids. The CDR3 region has the DNA TGTGCCAGCAGCTTATATTGGTCAGACGCTGAAGCTTTCTTT. This translates into CASSLYWSDAEAFF.

V usage is TRBV4-3 and J usage is TRBJ2-7; 9 bases align to TRBD1. This CDR3 comprises 15 residues. Unmatched junction bases numbered 8, after V lost 2 bases and J lost 6 bases. Germline CDR1 LGHNA, CDR2 YSLEER. CDR3 in amino acids: CASSQSPGQGSEQYF. The CDR3, as DNA: TGCGCCAGCAGCCAAAGTCCGGGACAGGGAAGCGAGCAGTACTTC.